These 27 T cell receptor beta chains were all obtained from the same sample, sequenced in a study of cytomegalovirus exposure and HLA in healthy donors. This PCR relied on a set of 60 Vbeta primers and 13 Jbeta primers. Here immunoSEQ multiplex PCR was the method, and the copy in TCRdb shows in-frame clones only, minus some. The table includes around 57,000 clones, more than 80% detected once. Source material: PBMCs. These receptors came from a man in his thirties or forties in good health and CMV-seropositive.

The chain recombines TRBV7-9 with TRBJ1-6; D may be TRBD1 (6 bases). V was pared by 5 bases and J by 2 bases, with 10 bases between. CDR1 is SEHNR, CDR2 FQNEAQ, per germline (reference sequence). The CDR3 spans 15 residues. CDR3 coding DNA: TGTGCCAGCAGCGTACAGGGACCCTATAATTCACCCCTCCACTTT. This gives the protein CASSVQGPYNSPLHF.

The chain couples TRBV27 to TRBJ2-1; 12 positions match TRBD2. Per germline, CDR1 MNHEY and CDR2 SMNVEV (reference sequence). V lost 8 bases to trimming and J lost 6 bases; unmatched junction nucleotides: 8. This CDR3 spans 15 amino acids. The CDR3 nucleotides read TGTGCCAGCTCCCGGACTAGCGGGGTCTCCAATGAGCAGTTCTTC. Amino acids: CASSRTSGVSNEQFF.

The V call is TRBV19, the J call TRBJ1-1; 9 bases fit TRBD1. Germline values: CDR1 LNHDA, CDR2 SQIVND (reference sequence). The CDR3 sequence is 17 residues long. J lost 0 bases, V lost 3 bases, and 8 bases had no gene match. The CDR3 loop reads CASSILGQGEMNTEAFF. CDR3 nucleotide sequence: TGTGCCAGTAGTATTCTGGGACAGGGTGAGATGAACACTGAAGCTTTCTTT.

V is TRBV7-9 and J is TRBJ2-2; no reliable D call. Trimming pared 2 bases from V and 0 bases from J, leaving 4 bases between. The CDR3 loop spans 14 amino acids. CDR1 and CDR2 from the germline V gene are SEHNR and FQNEAQ (reference sequence). CDR3: CASSLNTNTGELFF. The CDR3 coding sequence is TGTGCCAGCAGCTTAAACACGAACACCGGGGAGCTGTTTTTT.

The chain joins TRBV28 to TRBJ1-1, with D maybe TRBD1 (6 bases). CDR3 length equals 14 residues. The germline V gene encodes CDR1 MDHEN and CDR2 SYDVKM. V gave up 2 bases and J gave up 4 bases, with 11 bases separating them. The CDR3 coding sequence is TGTGCCAGCAGTTTACAGGGCAGGGGCACTGAAGCTTTCTTT. Translation gives CASSLQGRGTEAFF.

The chain combines TRBV28 with TRBJ1-1, with D possibly TRBD1 on 5 matching bases. V gave up 3 bases and J gave up 1 base, with 12 bases separating them. This CDR3 spans 15 amino acids. CDR1 MDHEN and CDR2 SYDVKM come from the germline V gene. This CDR3 reads CASSFRGMANTEAFF. The CDR3, as DNA: TGTGCCAGCAGTTTCCGGGGGATGGCGAACACTGAAGCTTTCTTT.

The chain uses TRBV11-3 and TRBJ2-1; 7 bases align to TRBD1. V lost 5 bases and J lost 9; bases outside the gene matches: 22. The CDR3 contains 18 residues. The germline V gene has CDR1 SGHNT and CDR2 YENEEA. CDR3 loop: CASSHRDSPLAPWSEQFF. Written as DNA, the CDR3 is TGTGCCAGCAGCCATCGGGACAGCCCTCTCGCACCTTGGAGTGAGCAGTTCTTC.

The chain links TRBV10-3 to TRBJ1-1; TRBD1 matches 7 bases. CDR1 and CDR2 from the germline V gene are ENHRY and SYGVKD. The length of the CDR3 is 13 residues. V trimming: 6 bases; J trimming: 14 bases; junction bases outside the gene matches: 15. The CDR3 sequence: CAISNRGDSRVFF. CDR3 bases: TGTGCCATCAGCAACAGGGGCGACAGTAGGGTCTTCTTT.

This clone was seen just once. The chain uses TRBV28 and TRBJ1-2, with D perhaps matching TRBD1 (5 bases). The CDR3 covers 15 residues. The V gene's germline CDR1 is MDHEN and CDR2 SYDVKM. V was pared by 0 bases and J by 3 bases, with 11 bases between. CDR3 nucleotides: TGTGCCAGCAGTTTATGGAGGCAGGGTGACTATGGCTACACCTTC. This gives the protein CASSLWRQGDYGYTF.

The J gene is TRBJ2-3, the V gene TRBV4-1; 12 bases map to TRBD1. Per germline, CDR1 MGHRA and CDR2 YSYEKL. This CDR3 contains 19 residues. V lost 4 bases and J lost 0; bases outside the gene matches: 11. CDR3 amino acids: CASSPVGGGQGASTDTQYF. DNA of the CDR3: TGCGCCAGCAGCCCAGTCGGCGGGGGACAGGGGGCTAGCACAGATACGCAGTATTTT.

This chain links TRBV5-1 with TRBJ2-7, with 14 bases identical to TRBD2. The germline V gene encodes CDR1 SGHRS and CDR2 YFSETQ. Trimming at V came to 4 bases and at J to 2 bases, leaving 5 bases not matched to a gene. This CDR3 comprises 16 residues. The CDR3 region has the DNA TGCGCCAGCAGCCCGGGACTAGCGGGAGAGGCCTACGAGCAGTACTTC. It specifies CASSPGLAGEAYEQYF.

The chain links TRBV28 to TRBJ2-1, with D unresolved. V was trimmed by 8 bases and J by 0 bases, leaving 11 bases between them. The CDR3 totals 14 residues. Germline CDR1 is MDHEN and CDR2 is SYDVKM. The CDR3 DNA sequence: TGTGCCAGCGGATACAGTAGCTCCTACAATGAGCAGTTCTTC. Translation gives CASGYSSSYNEQFF.

A note on this clone: The DNA is left out, because the CDR3 cannot be placed on it with certainty; the CDR3 is given as TCRdb lists it. The chain carries TRBV28 and TRBJ2-7; the listed D gene, TRBD2, was not tested against the DNA. The germline V gene encodes CDR1 MDHEN and CDR2 SYDVKM. The CDR3 length equals 16 residues, ends included. The CDR3 reads CASSSSSGNRRYEQYF.

The chain couples TRBV10-3 to TRBJ2-3, with 12 bases identical to TRBD2. V dropped 2 bases and J dropped 0; count of bases not matched to a gene: 0. The V gene's germline CDR1 is ENHRY and CDR2 SYGVKD. This CDR3 region has 16 residues. The CDR3 bases are TGTGCCATCAGTGAGGGGACTAGCGGGAGCACAGATACGCAGTATTTT. Its translation: CAISEGTSGSTDTQYF.

This clone appeared a single time. The J gene is TRBJ2-3, the V gene TRBV11-3; 7 bases are a match to TRBD2. The ends lost 1 base at V and 3 bases at J; junction bases unmatched: 4. This CDR3 spans 15 amino acids. Germline V gives CDR1 SGHNT, CDR2 YENEEA. CDR3 sequence: CASSLGGSWTDTQYF. CDR3 nucleotides: TGTGCCAGCAGCTTAGGCGGGAGCTGGACAGATACGCAGTATTTT.

This rearrangement joins TRBV5-5 to TRBJ1-1; 7 bases fit TRBD1. The CDR3 runs 13 residues. With 2 bases clipped from V and 3 bases from J, the junction kept 1 base outside the gene matches. Germline V gene sequence: CDR1 SGHKS, CDR2 YYEKEE (reference sequence). The CDR3, as DNA: TGTGCCAGCAGCTTTACAGGGGACACTGAAGCTTTCTTT. Residues: CASSFTGDTEAFF.

The chain has TRBV7-2 and TRBJ2-2; 7 nucleotides match TRBD2. Germline lookup yields CDR1 SGHTA and CDR2 FQGNSA. This CDR3 region has 18 residues. V shed 3 bases, J shed 5 bases, and the junction held 15 bases outside the gene matches. The CDR3 reads CASSFEFVGLGITGELFF. The CDR3 region has the DNA TGTGCCAGCAGCTTCGAGTTTGTAGGACTAGGGATTACCGGGGAGCTGTTTTTT.

As concerns this clone: The sample carries other DNA sequences with the same CDR3. V usage is TRBV5-4 and J usage is TRBJ1-1, with TRBD1 as a possible D gene (6 bases). Germline V gene data show CDR1 as SGHNT and CDR2 as YYREEE (reference sequence). V lost 3 bases and J 5 bases, leaving 14 bases between the germline ends. The CDR3 runs 14 residues. CDR3 amino acids: CASSSRTEGTEAFF. The CDR3 DNA follows: TGTGCCAGCAGCTCAAGGACAGAAGGAACTGAAGCTTTCTTT.

CDR3 coding DNA: TGTGCCTGGAGTCAGGGCTCCTACGAGCAGTACTTC. Its protein is CAWSQGSYEQYF. The chain links TRBV30 to TRBJ2-7; D might be TRBD1 (5 bases). Per the germline V gene, CDR1 is GTSNPN and CDR2 is SVGIG (reference sequence). This CDR3 comprises 12 residues. V was pared by 2 bases and J by 0 bases, with 5 bases between.

This clone was recorded only once. V usage is TRBV6-1 and J usage is TRBJ1-2, with 7 bases identical to TRBD1. In germline, CDR1 is MNHNS, CDR2 SASEGT. The CDR3 extends over 14 amino acids. J lost 4 bases, V lost 4 bases, and 6 bases had no gene match. CDR3 in DNA: TGTGCCAGCAGTGGATACAGGGGTCCCTATGGCTACACCTTC. Translating gives CASSGYRGPYGYTF.

J is TRBJ2-7 and V is TRBV30; 9 nucleotides match TRBD1. V shed 2 bases, J shed 5 bases, and the junction held 4 bases outside the gene matches. Germline values: CDR1 GTSNPN, CDR2 SVGIG (reference sequence). The CDR3 contains 13 residues. The CDR3 DNA is TGTGCCTGGAGTCTGGACAGGGGTCACGAGCAGTACTTC. Amino acids: CAWSLDRGHEQYF.

This clone was found once. The chain has TRBV2 and TRBJ1-6; D call uncertain. V was clipped by 4 bases and J by 8 bases, with 9 bases between them. The CDR3 sequence is 13 residues long. Germline V gene lookup returns CDR1 SNHLY and CDR2 FYNNEI. CDR3 bases: TGTGCCAGCAGTGGATGGACTGATTCACCCCTCCACTTT. It specifies CASSGWTDSPLHF.

The V gene is TRBV4-1, the J gene TRBJ2-1, with TRBD2 identical over 7 bases. The CDR3 totals 16 residues. Germline trimming cut 5 bases from V and 0 bases from J; bases unmatched to any gene: 7. Germline V lookup: CDR1 MGHRA, CDR2 YSYEKL. CDR3 nucleotide sequence: TGCGCCAGCAGCAGAGCGGGACTCTCCTCCTACAATGAGCAGTTCTTC. Amino acid sequence: CASSRAGLSSYNEQFF.

In this sample, this clone turned up a few times. CDR3 coding DNA: TGTGCCAGCAGCTTTAGCGGGACTAGCGGGAGGGGGGATACGCAGTATTTT. It specifies CASSFSGTSGRGDTQYF. V is TRBV12-1 and J is TRBJ2-3; the D call in the table, TRBD2, was not verified against the DNA. TRBV12-1 is a listed pseudogene. This CDR3 region has 17 residues.

The chain carries TRBV4-1 and TRBJ1-2; D perhaps matches TRBD1 (5 bases). Germline assignment: CDR1 MGHRA and CDR2 YSYEKL. The CDR3 is 15 residues long. Between the trimmed V and J ends, which lost 0 bases and 6 bases, there was a span of 14 bases. CDR3 loop: CASSQDRAGLHGYTF. The DNA for the CDR3 is TGCGCCAGCAGCCAAGATAGGGCAGGGCTTCATGGCTACACCTTC.

This clone was recorded only once. The chain has TRBV6-1 and TRBJ2-7; tentatively, D is TRBD1 (5 bases). There are 15 residues in the CDR3. The ends were cut back, 4 bases at V and 0 bases at J, with 13 bases in the middle. Germline CDR1 MNHNS, CDR2 SASEGT. This CDR3 is CASSGRQTSSYEQYF. The CDR3 DNA follows: TGTGCCAGCAGTGGAAGACAGACGAGCTCCTACGAGCAGTACTTC.

This chain uses TRBV7-9 with TRBJ1-1; 9 bases agree with TRBD1. Losses at the gene ends were 5 bases for V and 8 bases for J; bases not matched to a gene: 9. This CDR3 has 14 residues. CDR1 and CDR2 (germline): SEHNR, FQNEAQ (reference sequence). This chain's CDR3 is CASSPYTGTGEAFF. CDR3 DNA: TGTGCCAGCAGCCCCTACACCGGGACAGGGGAAGCTTTCTTT.